This T cell receptor (beta chain) was identified in a study of OX40 agonist ivuxolimab in advanced cancers. The overall study: Ivuxolimab, which patients received intravenously every 2 weeks, was dosed at 0.01 to 10 mg/kg. A diagnosis of hepatocellular carcinoma, melanoma, renal cell or head and neck cancer was present in dose-escalation patients. Participants could have had prior anti-PD-1, anti-PD-L1 or anti-CTLA-4 therapy, and around 43% had some.

There are 16 residues in the CDR3. Per germline, CDR1 SGHVS and CDR2 FNYEAQ. Trimming left V 1 base short and J 3 bases short, with 16 bases between. Blood specimens came from baseline, cycle 4 day 1, and cycle 7 day 1. Assay: immunoSEQ multiplex PCR; the TCRdb copy retains only in-frame clones and omits some. Among 60,000 or so clones listed, around 92% were seen once. The sample here was CD4+ or CD8+ T cells sorted from blood, taken in a trial of the OX40 agonist ivuxolimab. The chain combines TRBV7-6 with TRBJ2-7, with a possible D match to TRBD1 (6 bases). This sequence was found in an adult with an advanced solid tumor such as melanoma, head and neck, liver or kidney cancer. The DNA of the CDR3 is TGTGCCAGCAGCTTAGAGGCAGGGGCTTCACTCTACGAGCAGTACTTC. Protein: CASSLEAGASLYEQYF.